One sample yielded the 5 T cell receptor beta chains listed below, sequenced in a study of T cell responses to AZD1222 COVID-19 vaccine. Sequencing was performed with immunoSEQ multiplex PCR; in TCRdb, only in-frame clones are kept and a portion is missing. The sample lists 95,000 to 150,000 clones, 90% to 95% seen once, with 4% to 6% in the top ten. The material sequenced was peripheral blood, taken 28 days after the second AZD1222 dose. The receptors were gathered from an adult who received the AZD1222 COVID-19 vaccine.

The chain carries TRBV7-8 and TRBJ2-7, with TRBD1 matching over 8 bases. The CDR3 runs to 17 residues. V lost 4 bases, J lost 0 bases, and 11 bases stayed unmatched. Germline V gene lookup returns CDR1 SGHVS and CDR2 FQNEAQ. The CDR3 nucleotides are TGTGCCAGCAGCTCCTCCCAGGGGGCGTTGTCCTCCTACGAGCAGTACTTC. It encodes CASSSSQGALSSYEQYF.

This chain connects TRBV9 to TRBJ2-5; no clear D. The CDR3 loop spans 12 amino acids. V lost 4 bases and J lost 5, with 9 bases in between. From germline, CDR1 is SGDLS and CDR2 YYNGEE. The CDR3 region has the DNA TGTGCCAGCAGCTCATATAAGGAGACCCAGTACTTC. Protein product: CASSSYKETQYF.

V gene TRBV9 combines with J gene TRBJ2-3, with TRBD2 matching over 12 bases. The germline CDR1 and CDR2 sequences are SGDLS and YYNGEE. With V trimmed by 4 bases and J by 2 bases, 5 bases remained unmatched. This CDR3 region has 16 residues. The CDR3 protein is CASSTRTSGATDTQYF. The CDR3 DNA reads TGTGCCAGCAGCACCCGGACTAGCGGGGCCACAGATACGCAGTATTTT.

The chain combines TRBV5-1 with TRBJ2-3, with TRBD2 identical over 10 bases. The CDR3 loop spans 16 amino acids. Trimming cost V 0 bases and J 4 bases; bases outside gene matches: 5. Germline V CDR1 and CDR2: SGHRS, YFSETQ. CDR3 sequence: CASSLGASGGSDTQYF. Written as DNA, the CDR3 is TGCGCCAGCAGCTTGGGGGCTAGCGGGGGATCAGATACGCAGTATTTT.

The chain uses TRBV12-3 or TRBV12-4 and TRBJ1-2; tentative D call: TRBD1 (5 bases). The CDR3 is 12 amino acids. Between the trimmed V and J ends, which lost 4 bases and 5 bases, there was a span of 8 bases. CDR3 sequence reads: CASSSTVYGYTF. As DNA, the CDR3 is TGTGCCAGCAGTTCGACAGTTTATGGCTACACCTTC.